These 31 T cell receptor beta chains share one sample of origin, sequenced in a study of T cell responses to AZD1222 COVID-19 vaccine (dated by TCRdb to 2020 to 2023). The time point tag for this specimen amounts to: baseline before first vaccination. Library construction relied on the immunoSEQ multiplex PCR assay. The table was pulled from immuneACCESS by TCRdb, which kept in-frame rearrangements only. Such tables lose some clones; where checked, under half of the loss comes from unresolved V genes, and the rest has no known cause. This sample is represented by over 80,000 clones; more than 80% of them were singletons. Together, the top ten hold just over 30% of the sample. Sequenced material: peripheral blood, taken on day 0 of AZD1222 vaccination. These TCRs come from an adult in good health.

The chain is built from TRBV14 and TRBJ1-2; 12 bases fit TRBD1. With V trimmed by 0 bases and J by 7 bases, 12 bases remained unmatched. CDR3 length equals 18 residues. The germline gives CDR1 SGHDN, CDR2 FVKESK. Here the CDR3 DNA reads TGTGCCAGCAGCCAAGACCGGGACAGGGGGCGATTATGGGGTGGCTACACCTTC. Translation: CASSQDRDRGRLWGGYTF. The entire variable domain, with the rest obtained from reference TRBV14 and TRBJ1-2, is as follows: EAGVTQFPSHSVIEKGQTVTLRCDPISGHDNLYWYRRVMGKEIKFLLHFVKESKQDESGMPNNRFLAERTGGTYSTLKVQPAELEDSGVYFCASSQDRDRGRLWGGYTFGSGTRLTVV.

V and J are TRBV11-2 and TRBJ1-5, with 7 bases fitting TRBD1. Germline V gene sequence: CDR1 SGHAT, CDR2 FQNNGV. The length of the CDR3 is 16 residues. V was clipped by 1 base and J by 2 bases; unmatched bases: 5. CDR3 in amino acids: CASSLGTGEGNQPQHF. The CDR3 nucleotides read TGTGCCAGCAGCTTAGGAACAGGGGAGGGCAATCAGCCCCAGCATTTT.

The chain carries TRBV5-1 and TRBJ2-3, with TRBD2 matching 10 bases. CDR3 size: 12 residues. Germline values: CDR1 SGHRS, CDR2 YFSETQ. V lost 4 bases, J lost 11 bases, and 4 bases stayed unmatched. This CDR3 reads CASSLGLAEQYF. CDR3 in DNA: TGCGCCAGCAGCCTAGGACTAGCGGAGCAGTATTTT. The variable domain in full, with the rest retrieved from reference TRBV5-1 and TRBJ2-3, is KAGVTQTPRYLIKTRGQQVTLSCSPISGHRSVSWYQQTPGQGLQFLFEYFSETQRNKGNFPGRFSGRQFSNSRSEMNVSTLELGDSALYLCASSLGLAEQYFGPGTRLTVL.

The V gene is TRBV7-2, the J gene TRBJ1-1, with TRBD1 matching over 10 bases. The CDR3 runs to 16 residues. The germline V gene has CDR1 SGHTA and CDR2 FQGNSA. With V trimmed by 3 bases and J by 1 base, 5 bases remained unmatched. The CDR3 DNA reads TGTGCCAGCAGCTTGGGGACAGGGGCAGGGAACACTGAAGCTTTCTTT. Translating it yields CASSLGTGAGNTEAFF.

The chain uses TRBV30 and TRBJ1-1; D remains ambiguous. There are 13 residues in the CDR3. Germline V CDR1 and CDR2: GTSNPN, SVGIG (reference sequence). The V gene lost 2 bases and the J gene lost 0 bases, with 7 bases spanning the gap. The CDR3: CAWSPGMNTEAFF. As DNA, the CDR3 is TGTGCCTGGAGTCCAGGAATGAACACTGAAGCTTTCTTT. Full variable domain (outside the CDR3, taken from reference TRBV30 and TRBJ1-1): SQTIHQWPATLVQPVGSPLSLECTVEGTSNPNLYWYRQAAGRGLQLLFYSVGIGQISSEVPQNLSASRPQDRQFILSSKKLLLSDSGFYLCAWSPGMNTEAFFGQGTRLTVV.

This clone was seen once. The chain links TRBV5-4 to TRBJ2-1, with 7 nucleotides matching TRBD1. The CDR3 contains 15 residues. V dropped 0 bases and J dropped 7; count of bases not matched to a gene: 7. Germline CDR1 SGHNT, CDR2 YYREEE (reference sequence). The CDR3 DNA is TGTGCCAGCAGCTTGGGACAGGGAATCACGAATGAGCAGTTCTTC. As protein: CASSLGQGITNEQFF.

The rearrangement links TRBV3-1 (or the pseudogene TRBV3-2) to TRBJ2-3; 13 bases fit TRBD2. V shed 1 base, J shed 4 bases, and the junction held 2 bases outside the gene matches. CDR3 length: 16 residues. Germline lookup yields CDR1 LGHDT and CDR2 YNNKEL (reference sequence). The CDR3 DNA follows: TGTGCCAGCAGCCAAGGGACTAGCGGGAGTCCAGATACGCAGTATTTT. The encoded protein is CASSQGTSGSPDTQYF.

In its sample, this clone was seen a few times. The chain couples TRBV7-9 to TRBJ1-1; TRBD1 agrees at 10 bases. The CDR3 extends over 14 amino acids. Germline lookup yields CDR1 SEHNR and CDR2 FQNEAQ (reference sequence). Trimming took 7 bases from V and 5 from J; bases not matched to a gene: 7. The CDR3 DNA reads TGTGCCAGCATCCCCTGGACAGGGGGGACTGAAGCTTTCTTT. Its translation is CASIPWTGGTEAFF.

The chain recombines TRBV5-6 with TRBJ2-4; D is undetermined. V dropped 3 bases and J dropped 9 bases, with 19 bases sitting between them. Germline-derived CDR1 and CDR2 are SGHDT and YYEEEE. The CDR3 is 15 residues long. The CDR3 loop is CASSSGWVGMAIQYF. The CDR3 DNA reads as TGTGCCAGCAGCTCCGGGTGGGTAGGGATGGCCATTCAGTACTTC.

CDR3: CASSRTLQGHEQYF. The CDR3 bases are TGTGCCAGTAGTCGCACCCTCCAGGGGCACGAGCAGTACTTC. The chain has TRBV19 and TRBJ2-7; D is possibly TRBD1 (6 bases). This CDR3 has 14 residues. CDR1 and CDR2 from the germline V gene are LNHDA and SQIVND (reference sequence). V was clipped by 5 bases and J by 5 bases, with 16 bases between them.

Only one count was recorded for this clone. This chain joins TRBV5-8 and TRBJ2-1; TRBD1 matches 7 bases. The CDR3 has 16 amino acids. V trimming: 4 bases; J trimming: 0 bases; junction bases outside the gene matches: 7. CDR1 is SGHTS and CDR2 is YDEGEE in the germline V gene. CDR3 in amino acids: CASSPRTGGSYNEQFF. The CDR3 DNA reads TGTGCCAGCAGCCCCCGGACAGGCGGCTCCTACAATGAGCAGTTCTTC. Together with reference TRBV5-8 and TRBJ2-1, the CDR3 gives the full variable domain: EAGVTQSPTHLIKTRGQQATLRCSPISGHTSVYWYQQALGLGLQFLLWYDEGEERNRGNFPPRFSGRQFPNYSSELNVNALELEDSALYLCASSPRTGGSYNEQFFGPGTRLTVL.

This chain uses TRBV27 with TRBJ1-6, with a weak D call TRBD1 (5 bases). CDR3 length: 14 residues. The V gene lost 8 bases and the J gene lost 5 bases, with 13 bases spanning the gap. Germline V gives CDR1 MNHEY, CDR2 SMNVEV (reference sequence). The CDR3 reads CASARGRHNSPLHF. The CDR3 nucleotides read TGTGCCAGCGCTCGGGGACGGCATAATTCACCCCTCCACTTT.

The chain couples TRBV2 to TRBJ1-1; 7 nucleotides agree with TRBD1. J gave up 6 bases and V 5 bases, and 24 bases lay outside the gene matches. The CDR3 sequence is 19 residues long. Germline V lookup: CDR1 SNHLY, CDR2 FYNNEI. The CDR3 loop reads CASSLRSGQKGDSQPEAFF. CDR3 in DNA: TGTGCCAGCAGTTTACGCTCCGGCCAGAAGGGGGACAGTCAACCTGAAGCTTTCTTT.

The V gene is TRBV7-3, the J gene TRBJ2-2, with TRBD2 matching over 11 bases. Unmatched junction bases numbered 9, after V lost 5 bases and J lost 7 bases. Looked up from germline, CDR1 is SGHTA and CDR2 is FQGTGA. The CDR3 length is 16 residues. CDR3 residues: CASSPRPTSGNGELFF. The CDR3 region has the DNA TGTGCCAGCAGCCCCCGCCCGACTAGCGGGAACGGGGAGCTGTTTTTT.

The chain recombines TRBV19 with TRBJ1-1, with 7 bases that match TRBD1. The J segment lost 4 bases and the V segment lost 7 bases, leaving 9 bases of the junction unmatched. Germline loops: CDR1 LNHDA, CDR2 SQIVND (reference sequence). This CDR3 is built from 14 residues. CDR3 nucleotides: TGTGCCAGTACTGCCGACAGGGAAGGCACTGAAGCTTTCTTT. Translating it yields CASTADREGTEAFF.

The chain carries TRBV7-2 and TRBJ1-2, with TRBD1 matching over 8 bases. With V trimmed by 6 bases and J by 3 bases, 6 bases remained unmatched. The CDR3 runs to 14 residues. The germline V gene has CDR1 SGHTA and CDR2 FQGNSA. The CDR3 DNA reads as TGTGCCAGCAGTTCCGGACAGGGCGACTATGGCTACACCTTC. Translation: CASSSGQGDYGYTF.

The chain links TRBV30 to TRBJ1-3; 7 positions agree with TRBD1. J gave up 8 bases and V 4 bases, and 8 bases lay outside the gene matches. Germline CDR1 and CDR2: GTSNPN and SVGIG (reference sequence). CDR3 length equals 13 residues. The CDR3: CAWKREQGHTIYF. The CDR3 DNA is TGTGCCTGGAAACGGGAACAGGGGCACACCATATATTTT.

The chain has TRBV3-1 (or the pseudogene TRBV3-2) and TRBJ2-3; D is perhaps TRBD2 (5 bases). The germline gives CDR1 LGHDT, CDR2 YNNKEL (reference sequence). The CDR3 loop spans 15 amino acids. Trimming stripped 0 bases from V and 2 bases from J, with 9 bases between. The CDR3 coding sequence is TGTGCCAGCAGCCAAGAACCCGGGATCACAGATACGCAGTATTTT. Protein: CASSQEPGITDTQYF.

The V and J genes are TRBV28 and TRBJ1-2, with a weak D call TRBD1 (5 bases). Germline V gene sequence: CDR1 MDHEN, CDR2 SYDVKM. The CDR3 is made up of 13 amino acids. Trimming left V 6 bases short and J 4 bases short, with 12 bases between. The CDR3 nucleotides are TGTGCCAGCAGAACGGGGCTTGGCTATGGCTACACCTTC. It is translated as CASRTGLGYGYTF.

This chain connects TRBV7-9 to TRBJ1-1; 8 bases align to TRBD1. V shed 5 bases, J shed 4 bases, and the junction held 3 bases outside the gene matches. The CDR3 has 13 amino acids. Germline CDR1 SEHNR, CDR2 FQNEAQ (reference sequence). The CDR3 sequence: CASSHDRGTEAFF. The CDR3, as DNA: TGTGCCAGCAGCCACGACAGGGGCACTGAAGCTTTCTTT.

This clone was found a few times. This chain connects TRBV7-2 to TRBJ2-1; 9 nucleotides match TRBD2. The CDR3 consists of 16 residues. With V trimmed by 3 bases and J by 6 bases, 9 bases remained unmatched. The germline gives CDR1 SGHTA, CDR2 FQGNSA. The DNA of the CDR3 is TGTGCCAGCAGCTTTTTACCGGGACTAGCCGGCAATGAGCAGTTCTTC. Translation gives CASSFLPGLAGNEQFF.

The DNA of the CDR3 is TGTGCCAGCAGCTTAGGTCTGACCTACGGCTCCTTCTTT. This sequence encodes CASSLGLTYGSFF. The gene calls are TRBV7-2 and TRBJ1-1; D unresolved. V was cut by 1 base and J by 14 bases, with 17 bases left in between. The length of the CDR3 is 13 residues. CDR1 and CDR2 from the germline V gene are SGHTA and FQGNSA.

The chain couples TRBV5-1 to TRBJ2-7, with D maybe TRBD1 (5 bases). Germline values: CDR1 SGHRS, CDR2 YFSETQ. This CDR3 contains 12 residues. Deletions cut 4 bases from V and 6 bases from J, with 11 bases between. Here the CDR3 DNA reads TGCGCCAGCAGCCAGGACACTCCCGAGCAGTACTTC. This encodes CASSQDTPEQYF.

Only a few counts were recorded for this clone. The genes are TRBV20-1 and TRBJ2-1, with unresolved D. V lost 6 bases and J 10 bases, leaving 13 bases between the germline ends. This CDR3 is 11 amino acids long. CDR1 is DFQATT, CDR2 SNEGSKA, per germline (reference sequence). The DNA of the CDR3 is TGCAGTGCAAGCCGGTCGTTCGAGCAGTTCTTC. Translating it yields CSASRSFEQFF.

V and J are TRBV5-8 and TRBJ1-4, with D possibly being TRBD1 (6 bases). Trimming left V 4 bases short and J 8 bases short, with 21 bases between. CDR3 length: 16 residues. The germline V gene encodes CDR1 SGHTS and CDR2 YDEGEE. CDR3: CASSKKRQVTGEKLFF. Here the CDR3 DNA reads TGTGCCAGCAGCAAAAAAAGACAGGTCACGGGGGAAAAACTGTTTTTT.

The rearrangement links TRBV7-2 to TRBJ1-1, with D possibly TRBD1 on 6 matching bases. The CDR3 has 15 amino acids. Looked up from germline, CDR1 is SGHTA and CDR2 is FQGNSA. Trimming removed 3 bases from V and 1 base from J, with 12 bases in between. CDR3 coding DNA: TGTGCCAGCAGCTTCACGGGACAACCGAACACTGAAGCTTTCTTT. It codes for CASSFTGQPNTEAFF.

The chain joins TRBV5-1 to TRBJ2-2; TRBD1 might be the D (6 bases). This CDR3 comprises 14 residues. V was shortened by 4 bases and J by 8 bases, with 15 bases between the two germline ends. The germline V gene has CDR1 SGHRS and CDR2 YFSETQ. The CDR3, as DNA: TGCGCCAGCAGCCCGACTCACAGGGAAGGGGAGCTGTTTTTT. Translating gives CASSPTHREGELFF.

The chain uses TRBV18 and TRBJ2-7; D is perhaps TRBD2 (7 bases). Germline V CDR1 and CDR2: KGHSH, LQKENI. The CDR3 has 16 amino acids. V gave up 6 bases and J gave up 2 bases, with 20 bases separating them. The CDR3 here is CASSTNQGGGAYEQYF. CDR3 coding DNA: TGTGCCAGCTCCACCAATCAGGGAGGGGGTGCCTACGAGCAGTACTTC. The full variable domain, with the rest looked up from reference TRBV18 and TRBJ2-7, is NAGVMQNPRHLVRRRGQEARLRCSPMKGHSHVYWYRQLPEEGLKFMVYLQKENIIDESGMPKERFSAEFPKEGPSILRIQQVVRGDSAAYFCASSTNQGGGAYEQYFGPGTRLTVT.

This clone was detected once. This chain uses TRBV7-9 with TRBJ2-1; tentative D call: TRBD2 (6 bases). Germline loops: CDR1 SEHNR, CDR2 FQNEAQ (reference sequence). V gave up 5 bases and J gave up 2 bases, with 13 bases separating them. This CDR3 has 15 residues. The CDR3 spells CASSIGTVPYNEQFF. The CDR3 nucleotides read TGTGCCAGCAGCATCGGGACTGTACCCTACAATGAGCAGTTCTTC.

The V gene is TRBV5-1, the J gene TRBJ1-1, with D hard to call. The germline V gene encodes CDR1 SGHRS and CDR2 YFSETQ. CDR3 length equals 14 residues. V lost 2 bases and J lost 1, with 9 bases in between. CDR3 in amino acids: CASSLASSNTEAFF. The CDR3 coding sequence is TGCGCCAGCAGCTTAGCCTCTTCGAACACTGAAGCTTTCTTT.

This clone was detected once. A junction boundary mismatches the germline segment, possibly from a read error. The chain carries TRBV7-7 and TRBJ2-5, with 8 bases matching TRBD1. CDR1 and CDR2 from the germline V gene are SSHAT and FNYEAQ (reference sequence). The CDR3 is made up of 16 amino acids. The CDR3 sequence: CASSPGDRIYGETQYF. CDR3 nucleotide sequence: TGTGCTAGCAGCCCCGGGGACAGGATCTACGGAGAGACCCAGTACTTC.